These 25 T cell receptor beta chains share one sample of origin, sequenced in a study of T cell clusters in autoimmune cytopenias. TRB was amplified by touch-down multiplex PCR, primer pools A and B combined. TCRdb re-called the multiplex PCR reads, yielding one record per CDR3 amino acid sequence without DNA. The listing records a few thousand distinct CDR3 sequences. Some 38,000 genome equivalents of blood DNA were amplified for TRB. This sample was also put to use in a study of T cell repertoires in aging, cancer and after chemotherapy.

Sequencing was performed on peripheral blood. The receptors originated from a human donor in good health.

The CDR3 spells CASTELPGSGAKNIQYF. V usage is TRBV6-6 and J usage is TRBJ2-4; TCRdb lists TRBD1, though no DNA is available to test this call. Germline CDR1 reads MNHNY; CDR2 reads SVGAGI (reference sequence). CDR3 length equals 17 residues.

The chain is built from TRBV6-5 and TRBJ2-4. The CDR3 is 14 residues long. The V gene's germline CDR1 is MNHEY and CDR2 SVGAGI. The CDR3 loop is CASSFSLAKNIQYF.

The V call is TRBV19, the J call TRBJ1-6. Germline values: CDR1 LNHDA, CDR2 SQIVND (reference sequence). The CDR3 length is 15 residues. CDR3 protein: CASSPGNSYNSPLHF. The full variable domain, with the rest looked up from reference TRBV19 and TRBJ1-6, is DGGITQSPKYLFRKEGQNVTLSCEQNLNHDAMYWYRQDPGQGLRLIYYSQIVNDFQKGDIAEGYSVSREKKESFPLTVTSAQKNPTAFYLCASSPGNSYNSPLHFGNGTRLTVT.

The chain recombines TRBV5-5 with TRBJ1-5. The CDR3 covers 14 residues. Per germline, CDR1 SGHKS and CDR2 YYEKEE (reference sequence). The CDR3 protein is CASSHDMINQPQHF.

This clonotype is called medium-sized based on its frequency. The V call is TRBV19, the J call TRBJ2-1; TCRdb selects TRBD1, and the lack of DNA leaves this call unchecked. The CDR3 runs to 14 residues. CDR1 is LNHDA, CDR2 SQIVND, per germline (reference sequence). This CDR3 is CASSIGQDEDEQFF.

This clonotype is medium-sized by frequency. V is TRBV12-3 or TRBV12-4 and J is TRBJ1-2. The CDR3 contains 13 residues. The CDR3 here is CASSLDRSYGYTF.

J is TRBJ2-2 and V is TRBV6-2 or TRBV6-3; the TCRdb D gene call, TRBD1, has no DNA to confirm it. Germline V gives CDR1 MNHEY, CDR2 SVGEGT. The CDR3 runs to 14 residues. This CDR3 reads CASRPDRDTGELFF.

Considering frequency, this clonotype is medium-sized. The CDR3 spells CASSRVPETQYF. The V gene is TRBV19, the J gene TRBJ2-5. The CDR3 is 12 amino acids. Germline V gene sequence: CDR1 LNHDA, CDR2 SQIVND (reference sequence).

This clonotype registers medium-sized by frequency. The chain uses TRBV27 and TRBJ2-3; TCRdb selects TRBD1, and the lack of DNA leaves this call unchecked. Germline V gene sequence: CDR1 MNHEY, CDR2 SMNVEV (reference sequence). This CDR3 contains 16 residues. The chain's CDR3 is CASSSGPPWSTDTQYF.

The V call is TRBV14, the J call TRBJ2-2; the TRBD2 assignment by TCRdb is unverifiable without DNA. Per the germline V gene, CDR1 is SGHDN and CDR2 is FVKESK. There are 14 residues in the CDR3. CDR3 loop: CASSVAGGPGELFF. Looking up the rest from reference TRBV14 and TRBJ2-2 gives the full variable domain: EAGVTQFPSHSVIEKGQTVTLRCDPISGHDNLYWYRRVMGKEIKFLLHFVKESKQDESGMPNNRFLAERTGGTYSTLKVQPAELEDSGVYFCASSVAGGPGELFFGEGSRLTVL.

This clonotype registers medium-sized by frequency. J is TRBJ1-6 and V is TRBV19; as DNA is missing, the TRBD1 call by TCRdb cannot be tested. This CDR3 is 14 amino acids long. Germline V gene data show CDR1 as LNHDA and CDR2 as SQIVND (reference sequence). Here the CDR3 reads CASSFTGGWLPLHF.

The chain uses TRBV7-2 and TRBJ2-5; TCRdb's D gene call, TRBD2, goes unchecked for lack of DNA. The germline gives CDR1 SGHTA, CDR2 FQGNSA. The CDR3 is 13 residues long. CDR3 sequence: CASSGGIGETQYF. The full variable domain, in which reference TRBV7-2 and TRBJ2-5 provide the parts outside the CDR3, is GAGVSQSPSNKVTEKGKDVELRCDPISGHTALYWYRQSLGQGLEFLIYFQGNSAPDKSGLPSDRFSAERTGGSVSTLTIQRTQQEDSAVYLCASSGGIGETQYFGPGTRLLVL.

The V gene is TRBV18, the J gene TRBJ2-2. CDR1 and CDR2 from the germline V gene are KGHSH and LQKENI. The CDR3 covers 13 residues. CDR3 region: CASSPKVTGELFF.

The CDR3: CQQGRSADTQYF. The chain couples TRBV6-2 or TRBV6-3 to TRBJ2-3; absent DNA, TCRdb's TRBD2 call cannot be checked. This CDR3 is 12 amino acids long. CDR1 and CDR2 from the germline V gene are MNHEY and SVGEGT.

V usage is TRBV15 and J usage is TRBJ1-1. CDR1 and CDR2 (germline): LNHNV, YYDKDF (reference sequence). The CDR3 has 14 residues. The CDR3 loop is CATSRDTAYTEAFF.

This rearrangement joins TRBV19 to TRBJ1-4. The germline gives CDR1 LNHDA, CDR2 SQIVND (reference sequence). The CDR3 runs to 16 residues. CDR3 amino acids: CASRSTGTAYNEKLFF.

The chain has TRBV5-1 and TRBJ2-3; checking the TCRdb D call of TRBD1 is not possible without DNA. Germline CDR1 and CDR2: SGHRS and YFSETQ. CDR3 length: 15 residues. CDR3 sequence: CASSFPQGAPDTQYF.

This clonotype shows up as medium-sized by frequency. This chain connects TRBV19 to TRBJ1-6. The CDR3 totals 16 residues. Germline V gene sequence: CDR1 LNHDA, CDR2 SQIVND (reference sequence). This CDR3 reads CASSMGGSGVRSPLHF. The whole variable domain, filled in from reference TRBV19 and TRBJ1-6, reads DGGITQSPKYLFRKEGQNVTLSCEQNLNHDAMYWYRQDPGQGLRLIYYSQIVNDFQKGDIAEGYSVSREKKESFPLTVTSAQKNPTAFYLCASSMGGSGVRSPLHFGNGTRLTVT.

This chain joins TRBV18 and TRBJ1-2; the D gene TCRdb calls, TRBD1, cannot be checked with no DNA. The CDR3 spans 14 residues. Per the germline V gene, CDR1 is KGHSH and CDR2 is LQKENI. CDR3 sequence reads: CASSPPGAGHGYTF.

The chain is built from TRBV6-2 or TRBV6-3 and TRBJ1-5; TCRdb calls TRBD1, which cannot be checked without DNA. The CDR3 loop spans 14 amino acids. Germline lookup yields CDR1 MNHEY and CDR2 SVGEGT. The CDR3 reads CASSWTGGDQPQHF.

V usage is TRBV6-6 and J usage is TRBJ2-7. The CDR3 has 13 amino acids. Germline V lookup: CDR1 MNHNY, CDR2 SVGAGI (reference sequence). The CDR3 region is CASSTPQAYEQYF.

This chain links TRBV5-6 with TRBJ2-3. Looked up from germline, CDR1 is SGHDT and CDR2 is YYEEEE. This CDR3 has 15 amino acids. CDR3 region: CASSLVPTPTDTQYF. The variable domain in full, with the rest retrieved from reference TRBV5-6 and TRBJ2-3, is DAGVTQSPTHLIKTRGQQVTLRCSPKSGHDTVSWYQQALGQGPQFIFQYYEEEERQRGNFPDRFSGHQFPNYSSELNVNALLLGDSALYLCASSLVPTPTDTQYFGPGTRLTVL.

The chain uses TRBV6-2 or TRBV6-3 and TRBJ2-3; as DNA is missing, the TRBD1 call by TCRdb cannot be tested. Looked up from germline, CDR1 is MNHEY and CDR2 is SVGEGT. The CDR3 covers 13 residues. The CDR3 region is CASRPGGIDTQYF.

J is TRBJ1-1 and V is TRBV12-3 or TRBV12-4. There are 14 residues in the CDR3. CDR3 sequence reads: CASSSRGGDTEAFF.

The chain is built from TRBV19 and TRBJ1-2; TCRdb reports TRBD1, a call that lacks DNA to check it against. This CDR3 region has 12 residues. Germline assignment: CDR1 LNHDA and CDR2 SQIVND (reference sequence). Here the CDR3 reads CASATPLYGYTF.